One and the same sample provided the 8 T cell receptor beta chains below, sequenced in a study of technical replicates of blood from a handful of donors (dated by TCRdb to between 2016 and 2019). Library generation was performed with the immunoSEQ multiplex PCR assay. What TCRdb holds here is the immuneACCESS table cut down to in-frame rearrangements. Part of the clones is not present; checked against another copy, under half of the missing clones reflect an unresolved V gene, and the others are unexplained. Recorded for this sample are about 76,000 clones; around 86% of them occurred a single time. The biggest ten clones account for approximately 5% of the sample. The sequenced material came from PBMCs. These receptors originate from a human donor in good health. Some clones in this sample may be carry-over from other donors' samples.

The CDR3 reads CASSVGTGNQPQHF. The CDR3 region has the DNA TGTGCCAGCAGCGTCGGGACAGGCAATCAGCCCCAGCATTTT. The chain employs TRBV9 and TRBJ1-5, with 7 bases aligning to TRBD1. The junction had 1 base not matched to a gene; V was cut back by 2 bases and J by 2 bases. Germline CDR1 and CDR2: SGDLS and YYNGEE. The CDR3 is made up of 14 amino acids.

This clone has just one count. The chain recombines TRBV10-3 with TRBJ2-1; 7 nucleotides line up with TRBD2. Losses at the gene ends were 2 bases for V and 2 bases for J; bases not matched to a gene: 9. In germline, CDR1 is ENHRY, CDR2 SYGVKD. This CDR3 contains 17 residues. The CDR3 reads CAISETDLADAYNEQFF. For the CDR3, the DNA is TGTGCCATCAGTGAGACTGATCTAGCGGATGCCTACAATGAGCAGTTCTTC.

The rearrangement joins TRBV11-2 to TRBJ2-3, with 8 positions matching TRBD2. This CDR3 has 15 residues. Trimming removed 5 bases from V and 0 bases from J; junction bases left unmatched: 4. CDR1 and CDR2 from the germline V gene are SGHAT and FQNNGV. CDR3 nucleotides: TGTGCCAGCAGCCCCGGGACTAGTAGCACAGATACGCAGTATTTT. Amino acid sequence: CASSPGTSSTDTQYF.

This chain links TRBV18 with TRBJ2-7; D may be TRBD1 (5 bases). This CDR3 has 16 residues. Germline V gene data show CDR1 as KGHSH and CDR2 as LQKENI. V shed 5 bases and J shed 2 bases, with 19 bases lying between them. The CDR3 DNA sequence: TGTGCCAGCTCATCATTAGCACAGGTTGGGACCTACGAGCAGTACTTC. Its translation: CASSSLAQVGTYEQYF.

The gene calls are TRBV4-3 and TRBJ2-7, with unresolved D. Trimming left V 0 bases short and J 6 bases short, with 6 bases between. CDR3 length equals 12 residues. Germline V gene data show CDR1 as LGHNA and CDR2 as YSLEER. Here the CDR3 DNA reads TGCGCCAGCAGCCAAGAGGCCCGCGAGCAGTACTTC. This translates into CASSQEAREQYF.

This clone was counted only a few times. The chain employs TRBV7-9 and TRBJ2-5, with D unresolved. The V and J ends lost 1 base and 4 bases respectively, with 16 bases between them. The CDR3 has 16 amino acids. Germline V lookup: CDR1 SEHNR, CDR2 FQNEAQ (reference sequence). CDR3 protein: CASSLGPSGVGETQYF. CDR3 nucleotides: TGTGCCAGCAGCTTAGGTCCCTCAGGTGTTGGAGAGACCCAGTACTTC.

The rearrangement joins TRBV7-7 to TRBJ2-1, with D tentatively TRBD1 (6 bases). Germline V lookup: CDR1 SSHAT, CDR2 FNYEAQ (reference sequence). The V end lost 5 bases, the J end lost 10 bases, and 15 bases lay between the germline ends. The CDR3 covers 13 residues. The CDR3 protein is CASSTIQGNEQFF. CDR3 in DNA: TGTGCCAGCAGCACAATACAGGGTAACGAGCAGTTCTTC.

The count of this clone is one. The V call is TRBV2, the J call TRBJ2-7; D may be TRBD1 (6 bases). Trimming stripped 8 bases from V and 0 bases from J, with 14 bases between. Germline V gives CDR1 SNHLY, CDR2 FYNNEI. The CDR3 is made up of 14 amino acids. The CDR3 loop reads CASATQGSSYEQYF. CDR3 DNA: TGTGCCAGCGCCACTCAGGGGTCCTCCTACGAGCAGTACTTC.